This TCR beta chain was sequenced for a study of CD8+ T cells in alopecia areata (dated by TCRdb to the late 2010s). Study-wide context: The treated patients took part in an open-label pilot trial in which moderate-to-severe alopecia areata was treated with oral tofacitinib at 5 to 10 mg twice daily. Tofacitinib was given for 6 to 18 months, followed by 6 months of follow-up off drug to assess delayed response and recurrence. Disease severity in treated patients was measured with the SALT score, which quantifies the percentage of affected scalp surface area. To study T cell clonal expansion in alopecia areata, the researchers applied high-throughput TCRbeta sequencing to both the C3H/HeJ mouse model and human patients. Human TCRbeta sequencing covered scalp tissue and sorted CD4+ and CD8+ peripheral blood T cells from patchy and totalis/universalis alopecia areata patients and healthy controls. Patients on tofacitinib were biopsied at baseline and after 4 and 24 weeks of treatment, and several of the patients also had a later scalp biopsy. Scalp clonality was compared among normal scalp (n=4), patchy alopecia areata scalp (n=8), and alopecia totalis/universalis scalp (n=8). RNA was extracted with the PAXgene miRNA kit for fixed scalp, the miRNeasy kit for PBMCs, and the RNeasy kit for mouse skin. TCRbeta CDR3 regions were amplified by immunoSEQ multiplex PCR using 35 Vbeta forward and 13 Jbeta reverse primers. The full study reports these points: The treated cohort was small, with a single nonresponder, so links between baseline CD8+ expansion and response need larger studies. Unlike mouse skin, which is dominated by gammadelta T cells, normal human skin has resident alphabeta T cells that are also sequenced, and this complicates analysis of the scalp TCR repertoire. Shared TCR sequences between patients were less evident than in mice, which may be partly attributable to HLA diversity in the patient population. With tofacitinib, both scalp clonality and the number of expanded CD8+ clones among the top 100 scalp clones went down significantly. Many expanded lesional clones persisted in scalp and blood during tofacitinib treatment, which may partly explain relapse after stopping treatment. Compared with normal scalp, lesional scalp, particularly in alopecia totalis/universalis, had higher clonality and more expanded CD8+ clones, which suggests antigenic drive.

The library was prepared using the immunoSEQ multiplex PCR assay. For TCR sequencing, RNA was extracted from every sample and reverse transcribed into cDNA to serve as template. SuperScript III was used for first-strand cDNA synthesis, primed with a 2:1 mix of oligo-dT and random hexamers. Amplification bias was assessed with a synthetic immune receptor repertoire, and residual bias was removed computationally. For the original study's pipeline: Raw reads were preprocessed to remove errors, and CDR3 was defined by IMGT conventions from the conserved cysteine to phenylalanine. Clonality was computed as 1 minus the Shannon entropy, with the entropy normalized by log2 of the number of productive unique TCRs. Scalp TCRbeta sequences were cross-referenced with sorted blood CD4 and CD8 repertoires so that the CD4 or CD8 identity of scalp clones could be inferred. TCRdb obtained this table from immuneACCESS and retained in-frame rearrangements with V and J assigned. These tables miss some clones; where compared with another copy, unresolved V genes account for less than half of the shortfall, and the remainder is unexplained. V and J calls and clone size are given by that table; D and trimming were obtained from the DNA. This sample holds about 150,000 clones; roughly 52% were observed only once. The ten largest clones add up to approximately 15% of the sample.

This clone was counted only a few times. Its antigen remains unidentified. Per-base qualities were not stored, and no clone one base away is much larger. V is pruned by 5 bases and J by 2 bases, leaving 7 bases of the junction without a gene match. Its CDR3 holds 14 amino acids, cysteine through phenylalanine. The DNA shown is the 42-base CDR3, in frame from base 1. As encoded in the germline V gene, CDR1 is SGHDT while CDR2 is YYEEEE. What this sample's time point label stands for: around 4 weeks on oral tofacitinib. This specimen's treatment or condition label, interpreted: oral pan-JAK inhibitor, 5-10 mg twice daily. From alopecia areata patients, peripheral blood was collected along with lesional scalp punch biopsies. After PBMCs were isolated by density centrifugation and stained for CD3, CD4 and CD8, a FACSAria was used to sort CD4+ and CD8+ T cells.

The origin of this receptor is a human donor with alopecia areata. The chain links TRBV5-6 with TRBJ2-7, and TRBD1 matches 7 of the central bases. This specimen was CD8+ T cells sorted from blood, taken at week 4, from a patient treated with tofacitinib. The bases read TGTGCCAGCAGTCAAGGACAGGACCCCTACGAGCAGTACTTC. Its protein is CASSQGQDPYEQYF.